The rows below give T cell receptor beta chains drawn from one sample of a study of control samples from healthy donors and cancer patients. Produced via immunoSEQ multiplex PCR; TCRdb's table is partial and in-frame only. There are 150,000 to 200,000 clones in the sample; 85% to 95% occur only once, and 1.3% to 1.5% lies in the top ten. The source material was blood. All receptors come from a woman between 18 and 29 years old in good health. Each CDR3 is given without its conserved first and last residue. The D gene is left open where the match is weak. Not all rows give a size; the values are once, few, many and, for expanded clones, a class.

clone size	CDR3 length	D gene	V gene	J gene	CDR3 protein
.	10	.	TRBV7-2	TRBJ1-1	ASRLMSTEAF
.	12	TRBD1	TRBV19	TRBJ1-5	ASSIRTGLQPQH
once	13	TRBD1	TRBV7-2	TRBJ2-2	ASSLGGGNGGELF
.	13	TRBD2	TRBV7-3	TRBJ2-1	ASSLERGAYNEQF
.	10	.	TRBV11-2	TRBJ1-6	ASSLGRSPLH
once	13	TRBD2	TRBV6-5	TRBJ2-5	ASSGTSGGGRTQY
.	12	.	TRBV27	TRBJ2-3	ASSLELAWDTQY
.	12	TRBD1	TRBV2	TRBJ1-1	ASMRGQEGTEAF
.	10	.	TRBV28	TRBJ1-2	ASSPPDYGYT
once	11	.	TRBV3-1/TRBV3-2	TRBJ2-5	ASSPSLGETQY
.	13	TRBD1	TRBV28	TRBJ1-6	ASSSLQGEVSPLH
.	11	.	TRBV2	TRBJ1-2	ASRRQDFGGYT
.	11	.	TRBV6-6	TRBJ2-1	ASRRYSYNEQF
.	12	.	TRBV11-2	TRBJ2-3	ASSKGASRDTQY
.	13	.	TRBV19	TRBJ1-5	ASSIQGLGNQPQH
.	13	TRBD1	TRBV7-2	TRBJ1-1	ASSPPWTGKTEAF
.	15	TRBD1	TRBV6-2/TRBV6-3	TRBJ2-2	ASSLSPGQGITGELF
.	10	.	TRBV7-9	TRBJ2-3	ASSLRGAKQY
.	14	.	TRBV28	TRBJ2-1	ASSTLLPTSYNEQF
once	14	TRBD2	TRBV6-5	TRBJ2-1	ASSYSALAGGNEQF
.	12	TRBD1	TRBV6-2/TRBV6-3	TRBJ2-3	ASSRTGETDTQY
.	14	TRBD1	TRBV5-4	TRBJ2-1	ASSPPGTGGYNEQF
once	12	.	TRBV21-1	TRBJ1-4	ASSKGRRDEKLF
.	15	TRBD1	TRBV25-1	TRBJ1-2	ASSELGSDRGIWGYT
.	12	.	TRBV2	TRBJ2-3	ASRRGPSTDTQY
.	13	.	TRBV11-2	TRBJ2-7	ASSLNRASLYEQY
.	14	TRBD2	TRBV5-6	TRBJ2-5	ASSFLIGAGEETQY
.	11	TRBD2	TRBV6-5	TRBJ2-5	ASSRGVQETQY
.	12	.	TRBV6-5	TRBJ1-1	ASSSIRQAPEAF
.	11	.	TRBV6-6	TRBJ2-5	ASSYRFQETQY
once	14	TRBD2	TRBV11-2	TRBJ2-5	ASSSRRAGGRETQY
.	10	.	TRBV5-1	TRBJ2-7	ASSLKAREQY
.	12	.	TRBV7-6	TRBJ1-1	ASSYNPGDGEAF
.	12	TRBD1	TRBV3-1/TRBV3-2	TRBJ1-2	ASGGTGSDYGYT
.	16	.	TRBV10-3	TRBJ1-5	AISESKQLGLWNQPQH
.	14	.	TRBV7-2	TRBJ1-3	ASSLAGQGGGNTIY
.	11	.	TRBV7-2	TRBJ1-5	ASSLQGDQPQH
.	11	.	TRBV7-9	TRBJ1-2	AWEAWGNYGYT
.	12	.	TRBV15	TRBJ1-1	ATTTALGNTEAF
.	12	TRBD1	TRBV7-9	TRBJ2-1	ASSDGTGYNEQF
.	11	.	TRBV7-3	TRBJ2-2	ASSLGSTGELF